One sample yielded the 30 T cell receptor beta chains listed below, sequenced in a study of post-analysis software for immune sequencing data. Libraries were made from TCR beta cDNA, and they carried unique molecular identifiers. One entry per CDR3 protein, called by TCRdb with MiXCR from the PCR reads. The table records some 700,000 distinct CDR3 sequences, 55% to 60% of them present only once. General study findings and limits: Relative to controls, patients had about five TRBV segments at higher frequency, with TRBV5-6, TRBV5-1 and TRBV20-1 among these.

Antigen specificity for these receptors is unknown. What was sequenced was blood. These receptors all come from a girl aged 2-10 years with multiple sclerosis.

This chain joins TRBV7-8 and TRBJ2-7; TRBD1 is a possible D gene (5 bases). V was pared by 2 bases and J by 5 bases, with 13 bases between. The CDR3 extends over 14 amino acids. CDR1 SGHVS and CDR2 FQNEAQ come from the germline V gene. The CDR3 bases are TGTGCCAGCAGCTTATCCAGGGTCCTTGACGAGCAGTACTTC. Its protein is CASSLSRVLDEQYF.

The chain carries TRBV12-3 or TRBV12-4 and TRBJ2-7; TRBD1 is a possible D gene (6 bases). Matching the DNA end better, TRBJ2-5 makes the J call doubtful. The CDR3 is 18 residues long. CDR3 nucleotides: TGTGCCAGCAGTTCTCTTGGTTGGGGGCCAGGGGAGAAAGAGACCCAGTACTTC. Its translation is CASSSLGWGPGEKETQYF.

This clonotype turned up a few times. The CDR3 DNA is TGTGCCAGCAGCTTGGACAGGGTAGCTGGCTACACCTTC. Its translation is CASSLDRVAGYTF. The rearrangement links TRBV7-8 to TRBJ1-2, with 8 bases identical to TRBD1. Losses at the gene ends were 3 bases for V and 7 bases for J; bases not matched to a gene: 4. Germline CDR1 SGHVS, CDR2 FQNEAQ. The CDR3 is 13 residues long.

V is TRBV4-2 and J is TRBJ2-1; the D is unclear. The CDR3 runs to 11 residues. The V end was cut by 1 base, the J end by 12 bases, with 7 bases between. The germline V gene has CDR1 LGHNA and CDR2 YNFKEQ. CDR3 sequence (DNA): TGTGCCAGCAGCCAAGGAGTGGCGCAGTTCTTC. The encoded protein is CASSQGVAQFF.

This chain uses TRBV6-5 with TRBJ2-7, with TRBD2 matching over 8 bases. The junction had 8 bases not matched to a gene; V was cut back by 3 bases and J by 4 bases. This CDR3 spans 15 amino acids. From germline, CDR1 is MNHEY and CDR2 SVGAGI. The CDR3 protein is CASSYYSGNTYEQYF. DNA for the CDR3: TGTGCCAGCAGTTATTATAGCGGGAATACTTACGAGCAGTACTTC.

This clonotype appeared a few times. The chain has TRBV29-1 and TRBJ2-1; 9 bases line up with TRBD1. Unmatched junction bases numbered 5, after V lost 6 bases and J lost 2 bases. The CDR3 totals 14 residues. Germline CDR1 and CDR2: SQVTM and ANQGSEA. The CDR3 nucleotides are TGCAGCGTGGACCGGGACAGGGCCTACAATGAGCAGTTCTTC. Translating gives CSVDRDRAYNEQFF.

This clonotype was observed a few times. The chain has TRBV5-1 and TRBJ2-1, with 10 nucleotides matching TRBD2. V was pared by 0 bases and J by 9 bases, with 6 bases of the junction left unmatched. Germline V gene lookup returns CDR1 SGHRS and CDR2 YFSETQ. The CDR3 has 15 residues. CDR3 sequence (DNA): TGCGCCAGCAGCTTGGATACTAGCGGGATCGGTGAGCAGTTCTTC. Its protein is CASSLDTSGIGEQFF.

CDR3 bases: TGTGCCAGCAGCACCTTAGCGGGAGGGTCCTACAATGAGCAGTTCTTC. Amino acids: CASSTLAGGSYNEQFF. This chain joins TRBV7-3 and TRBJ2-1; TRBD2 matches at 11 bases. The germline V gene has CDR1 SGHTA and CDR2 FQGTGA. The CDR3 totals 16 residues. The junction had 4 bases not matched to a gene; V was cut back by 5 bases and J by 1 base.

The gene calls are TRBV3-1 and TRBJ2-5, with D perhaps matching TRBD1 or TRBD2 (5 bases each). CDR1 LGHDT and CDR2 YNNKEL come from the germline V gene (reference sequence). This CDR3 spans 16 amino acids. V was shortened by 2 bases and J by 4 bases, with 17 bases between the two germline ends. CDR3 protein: CASSQPVQEVAETQYF. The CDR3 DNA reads TGTGCCAGCAGCCAACCGGTACAGGAGGTCGCAGAGACCCAGTACTTC.

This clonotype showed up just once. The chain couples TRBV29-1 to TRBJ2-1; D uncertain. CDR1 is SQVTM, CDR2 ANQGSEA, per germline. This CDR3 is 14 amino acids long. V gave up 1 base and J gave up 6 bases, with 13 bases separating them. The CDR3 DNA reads TGCAGCGTTGAAGTGGACCTGGTCCGCAATGAGCAGTTCTTC. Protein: CSVEVDLVRNEQFF.

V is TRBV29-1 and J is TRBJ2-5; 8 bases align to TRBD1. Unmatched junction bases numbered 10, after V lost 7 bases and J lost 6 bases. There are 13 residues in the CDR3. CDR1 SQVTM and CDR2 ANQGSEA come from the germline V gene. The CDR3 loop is CSASDRAGKTQYF. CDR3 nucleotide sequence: TGCAGCGCCTCGGACAGGGCAGGGAAGACCCAGTACTTC.

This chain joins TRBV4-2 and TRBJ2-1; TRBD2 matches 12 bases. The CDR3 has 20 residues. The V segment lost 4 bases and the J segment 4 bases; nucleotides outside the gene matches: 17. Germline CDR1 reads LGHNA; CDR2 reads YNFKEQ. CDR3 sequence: CASSPLPSGGASGPYNEQFF. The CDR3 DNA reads TGTGCCAGCAGCCCCCTCCCTAGCGGGGGGGCCTCAGGACCTTACAATGAGCAGTTCTTC.

The CDR3 reads CASSPRLAAYEQYF. The DNA for the CDR3 is TGTGCCAGCAGCCCACGACTAGCGGCCTACGAGCAGTACTTC. The chain couples TRBV14 to TRBJ2-5; 9 positions agree with TRBD2. The J call may be in error: the DNA end matches TRBJ2-7 better. The CDR3 is 14 residues long. Germline values: CDR1 SGHDN, CDR2 FVKESK.

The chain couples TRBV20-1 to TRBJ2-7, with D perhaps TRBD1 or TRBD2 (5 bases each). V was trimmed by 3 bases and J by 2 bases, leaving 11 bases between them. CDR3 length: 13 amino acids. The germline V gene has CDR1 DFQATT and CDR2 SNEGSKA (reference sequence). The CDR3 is CSASRDATYEQYV. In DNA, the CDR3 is TGCAGTGCTAGCCGGGACGCCACCTACGAGCAGTACGTC.

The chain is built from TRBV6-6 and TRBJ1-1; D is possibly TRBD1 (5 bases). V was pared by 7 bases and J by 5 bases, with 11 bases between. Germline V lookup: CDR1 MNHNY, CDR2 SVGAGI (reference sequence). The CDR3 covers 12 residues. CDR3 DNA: TGTGCCAGCACCCACGGGGGGACTGAAGCTTTCTTT. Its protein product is CASTHGGTEAFF.

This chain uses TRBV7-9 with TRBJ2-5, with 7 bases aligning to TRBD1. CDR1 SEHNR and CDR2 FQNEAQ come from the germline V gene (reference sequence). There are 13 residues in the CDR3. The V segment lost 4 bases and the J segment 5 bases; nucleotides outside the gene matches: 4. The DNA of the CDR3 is TGTGCCAGCAGCTCCCGGGACAGTGAGACCCAGTACTTC. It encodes CASSSRDSETQYF.

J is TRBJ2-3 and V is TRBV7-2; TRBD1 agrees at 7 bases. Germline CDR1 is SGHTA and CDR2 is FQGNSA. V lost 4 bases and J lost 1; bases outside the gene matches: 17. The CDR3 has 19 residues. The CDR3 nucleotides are TGTGCCAGCAGCTCGCTATACGCCCGAGACAGGGTACGCACAGATACGCAGTATTTT. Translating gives CASSSLYARDRVRTDTQYF.

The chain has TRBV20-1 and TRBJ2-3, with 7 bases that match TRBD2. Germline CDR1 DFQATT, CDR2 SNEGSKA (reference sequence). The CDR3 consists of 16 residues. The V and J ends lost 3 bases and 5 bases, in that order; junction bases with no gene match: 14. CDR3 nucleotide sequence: TGCAGTGCTAGTGGACGGACGCGGGAGTGGGTAGATACGCAGTATTTT. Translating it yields CSASGRTREWVDTQYF.

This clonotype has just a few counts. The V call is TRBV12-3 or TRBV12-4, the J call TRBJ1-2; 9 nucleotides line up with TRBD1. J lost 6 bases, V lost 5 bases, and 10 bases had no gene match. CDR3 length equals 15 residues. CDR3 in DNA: TGTGCCAGCAGTGATCCGGGACAGGGTCTTCATGGCTACACCTTC. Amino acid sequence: CASSDPGQGLHGYTF.

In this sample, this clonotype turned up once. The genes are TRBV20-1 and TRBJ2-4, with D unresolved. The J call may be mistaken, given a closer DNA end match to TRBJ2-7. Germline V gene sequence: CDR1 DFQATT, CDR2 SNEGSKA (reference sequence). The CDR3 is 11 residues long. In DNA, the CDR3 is TGCAGTGCTAGCATTCTCCACGAGCAGTACTTC. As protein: CSASILHEQYF.

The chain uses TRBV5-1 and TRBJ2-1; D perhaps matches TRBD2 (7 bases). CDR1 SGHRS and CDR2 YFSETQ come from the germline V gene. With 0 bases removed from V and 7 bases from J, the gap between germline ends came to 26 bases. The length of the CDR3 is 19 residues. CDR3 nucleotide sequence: TGCGCCAGCAGCTTGGCTTTCCTAGTGGGGGGGCCATCCCAAAATGAGCAGTTCTTC. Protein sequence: CASSLAFLVGGPSQNEQFF.

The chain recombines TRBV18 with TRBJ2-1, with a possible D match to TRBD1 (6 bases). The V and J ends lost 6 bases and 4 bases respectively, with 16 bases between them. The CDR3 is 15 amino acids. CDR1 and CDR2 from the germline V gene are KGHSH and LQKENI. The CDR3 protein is CASSVRDIEYNEQFF. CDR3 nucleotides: TGTGCCAGCTCCGTTCGGGACATTGAGTACAATGAGCAGTTCTTC.

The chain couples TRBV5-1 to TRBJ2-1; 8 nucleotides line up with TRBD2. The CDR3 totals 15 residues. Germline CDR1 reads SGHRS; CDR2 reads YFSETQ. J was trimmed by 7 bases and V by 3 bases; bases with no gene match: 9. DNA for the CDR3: TGCGCCAGCAGCTCCGGGGGGGCAACAAGGAATGAGCAGTTCTTC. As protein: CASSSGGATRNEQFF. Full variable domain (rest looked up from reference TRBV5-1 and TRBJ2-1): KAGVTQTPRYLIKTRGQQVTLSCSPISGHRSVSWYQQTPGQGLQFLFEYFSETQRNKGNFPGRFSGRQFSNSRSEMNVSTLELGDSALYLCASSSGGATRNEQFFGPGTRLTVL.

CDR3 DNA: TGTGCTAGTGGCAGACTAGCAGGAGGCTACGAGCAGTACTTC. Translating gives CASGRLAGGYEQYF. The chain recombines TRBV12-5 with TRBJ2-5; 7 nucleotides agree with TRBD2. The DNA end favors TRBJ2-7, so the J call may be wrong. The CDR3 loop spans 14 amino acids. Germline assignment: CDR1 LGHNT and CDR2 FRNRAP.

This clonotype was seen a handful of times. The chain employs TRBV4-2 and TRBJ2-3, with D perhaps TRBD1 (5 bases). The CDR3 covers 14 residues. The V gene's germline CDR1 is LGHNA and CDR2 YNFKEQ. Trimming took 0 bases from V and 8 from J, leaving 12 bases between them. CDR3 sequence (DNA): TGTGCCAGCAGCCAAGATGAAGGGGTGGGTACGCAGTATTTT. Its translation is CASSQDEGVGTQYF.

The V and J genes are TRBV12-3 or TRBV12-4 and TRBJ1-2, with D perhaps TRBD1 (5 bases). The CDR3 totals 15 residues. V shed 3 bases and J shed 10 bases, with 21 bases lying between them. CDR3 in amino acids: CASSFPTGESIDYTF. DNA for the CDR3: TGTGCCAGCAGTTTCCCGACGGGGGAGAGTATAGACTACACCTTC.

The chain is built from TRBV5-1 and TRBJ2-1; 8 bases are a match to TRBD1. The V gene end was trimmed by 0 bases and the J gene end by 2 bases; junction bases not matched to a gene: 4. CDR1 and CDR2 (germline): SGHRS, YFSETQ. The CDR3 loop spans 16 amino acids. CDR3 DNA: TGCGCCAGCAGCTTGGGGGGACAGGTGCCCTACAATGAGCAGTTCTTC. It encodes CASSLGGQVPYNEQFF.

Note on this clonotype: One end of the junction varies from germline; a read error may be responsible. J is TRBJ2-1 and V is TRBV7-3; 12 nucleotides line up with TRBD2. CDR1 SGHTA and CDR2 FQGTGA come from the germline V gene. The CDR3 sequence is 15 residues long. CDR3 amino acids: CAGSPRTSGNNEQFF. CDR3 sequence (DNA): TGTGCCGGCAGCCCTCGGACTAGCGGGAACAATGAGCAGTTCTTC.

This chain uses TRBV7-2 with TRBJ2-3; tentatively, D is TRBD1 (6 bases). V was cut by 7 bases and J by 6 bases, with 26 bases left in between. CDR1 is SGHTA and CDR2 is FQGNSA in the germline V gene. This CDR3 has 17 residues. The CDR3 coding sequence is TGTGCCAGCAACCCGGCCGACAGGCCCACCTATCGGGATACGCAGTATTTT. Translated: CASNPADRPTYRDTQYF. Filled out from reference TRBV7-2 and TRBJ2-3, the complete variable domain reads GAGVSQSPSNKVTEKGKDVELRCDPISGHTALYWYRQSLGQGLEFLIYFQGNSAPDKSGLPSDRFSAERTGGSVSTLTIQRTQQEDSAVYLCASNPADRPTYRDTQYFGPGTRLTVL.

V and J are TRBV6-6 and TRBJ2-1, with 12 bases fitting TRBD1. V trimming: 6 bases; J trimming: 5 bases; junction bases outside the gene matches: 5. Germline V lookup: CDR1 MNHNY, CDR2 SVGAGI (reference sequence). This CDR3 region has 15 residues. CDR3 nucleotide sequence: TGTGCCAGCAGGACGGGACAGGGGGCCGACAATGAGCAGTTCTTC. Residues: CASRTGQGADNEQFF.